The 20 T cell receptor beta chains presented below share a single source sample, sequenced in a study of CD8+ T cells in alopecia areata (dated by TCRdb to about 2018). Reading the label with the study, this specimen's time point is: baseline before oral tofacitinib. The library came from the immunoSEQ multiplex PCR assay. To provide template for TCR sequencing, every sample had RNA extracted and reverse transcribed into cDNA. TCRdb mirrors the immuneACCESS table, restricted to in-frame sequences. Some clones are absent from its copies; in checked studies, under half trace to an unresolved V gene, and the reason for the others is unknown. For this sample the table gives just over 150,000 clones, of which 45% to 60% were detected only once. Roughly 19% of the sample goes to the ten largest clones. The specimen comprised CD8+ T cells sorted from blood, sampled at week 0. The receptors here all came from a human donor with alopecia areata.

The chain is built from TRBV30 and TRBJ2-2; 7 nucleotides match TRBD1. J was trimmed by 0 bases and V by 4 bases; bases with no gene match: 8. The germline CDR1 and CDR2 sequences are GTSNPN and SVGIG (reference sequence). The CDR3 runs to 16 residues. The DNA for the CDR3 is TGTGCCTGGAATGCCGCACAGGGGTCGAACACCGGGGAGCTGTTTTTT. Its translation is CAWNAAQGSNTGELFF.

CDR3 region: CASSPWGSPEAFF. CDR3 nucleotides: TGTGCCAGCAGCCCCTGGGGCTCCCCTGAAGCTTTCTTT. The chain carries TRBV13 and TRBJ1-1, with D perhaps TRBD1 (5 bases). Germline CDR1 and CDR2: PRHDT and FYEKMQ (reference sequence). The CDR3 loop spans 13 amino acids. Trimming took off 5 bases at V and 6 bases at J, with 13 bases between the two ends.

The chain recombines TRBV30 with TRBJ2-3; D perhaps matches TRBD2 (6 bases). Trimming removed 2 bases from V and 0 bases from J, with 12 bases in between. The CDR3 is 15 residues long. Germline V lookup: CDR1 GTSNPN, CDR2 SVGIG (reference sequence). In nucleotides, the CDR3 is TGTGCCTGGAGTTTAGCGGACTCTAGCACAGATACGCAGTATTTT. Translated, it gives CAWSLADSSTDTQYF.

V is TRBV27 and J is TRBJ1-1; D ambiguous. The CDR3 contains 14 residues. Germline CDR1 MNHEY, CDR2 SMNVEV (reference sequence). The V end was cut by 4 bases, the J end by 3 bases, with 12 bases between. The CDR3, as DNA: TGTGCCAGCAGTTCCCAGTCTTTCTACACTGAAGCTTTCTTT. The encoded protein is CASSSQSFYTEAFF.

The rearrangement joins TRBV30 to TRBJ2-3, with D perhaps matching TRBD1 or TRBD2 (5 bases each). The CDR3 sequence is 15 residues long. V lost 0 bases and J lost 2, with 12 bases in between. Germline CDR1 and CDR2: GTSNPN and SVGIG (reference sequence). CDR3 DNA: TGTGCCTGGAGTGTATCCTCCGGGACCACAGATACGCAGTATTTT. This encodes CAWSVSSGTTDTQYF.

The rearrangement joins TRBV7-6 to TRBJ2-5; D ambiguous. The V and J ends lost 4 bases and 4 bases respectively, with 7 bases between them. The CDR3 has 12 amino acids. Germline values: CDR1 SGHVS, CDR2 FNYEAQ. The CDR3 loop is CASSSPLETQYF. CDR3 in DNA: TGTGCCAGCAGCTCCCCTCTAGAGACCCAGTACTTC.

This clone was recorded once. The chain carries TRBV9 and TRBJ1-2; no reliable D call. The CDR3 loop spans 17 amino acids. Germline-derived CDR1 and CDR2 are SGDLS and YYNGEE. V shed 4 bases and J shed 1 base, with 20 bases lying between them. The CDR3 DNA is TGTGCCAGCAGCCCAACCAGTCAAGGTCCGTTTAACTATGGCTACACCTTC. Translation gives CASSPTSQGPFNYGYTF.

V gene TRBV21-1 combines with J gene TRBJ1-5. TRBV21-1 is flagged as a pseudogene. The CDR3 contains 13 residues. CDR3 protein: CASFPGSNQPQHF. CDR3 bases: TGTGCCAGCTTCCCGGGGAGCAATCAGCCCCAGCATTTT.

Here the CDR3 reads CSVESGNNEQFF. For the CDR3, the DNA is TGCAGCGTTGAATCCGGGAACAATGAGCAGTTCTTC. This chain joins TRBV29-1 and TRBJ2-1; D possibly corresponds to TRBD2 (5 bases). The germline V and J ends were trimmed by 2 bases and 5 bases, with 7 bases remaining between them. The V gene's germline CDR1 is SQVTM and CDR2 ANQGSEA. CDR3 size: 12 residues.

For this clone: Other DNA sequences in this specimen translate into the identical CDR3. This rearrangement joins TRBV30 to TRBJ2-7, with TRBD1 matching 10 bases. J was trimmed by 2 bases and V by 2 bases; bases with no gene match: 3. CDR1 is GTSNPN, CDR2 SVGIG, per germline (reference sequence). The length of the CDR3 is 14 residues. The CDR3 protein is CAWSTGTGAYEQYF. The DNA for the CDR3 is TGTGCCTGGAGTACCGGGACAGGGGCCTACGAGCAGTACTTC.

This clone was counted between two and nine times. CDR3 protein: CASSLTSQALETQYF. CDR3 coding DNA: TGTGCCAGCAGCTTAACGTCGCAGGCGTTAGAGACCCAGTACTTC. The rearrangement uses TRBV13 and TRBJ2-5; D gene ambiguous. V lost 2 bases to trimming and J lost 4 bases, with 14 bases between them. The V gene's germline CDR1 is PRHDT and CDR2 FYEKMQ (reference sequence). This CDR3 comprises 15 residues.

The chain joins TRBV30 to TRBJ1-2; a possible D gene is TRBD1 (5 bases). CDR3 length equals 15 residues. The germline CDR1 and CDR2 sequences are GTSNPN and SVGIG (reference sequence). Deletions cut 0 bases from V and 0 bases from J, with 11 bases between. CDR3 amino acids: CAWSVGTGPNYGYTF. DNA of the CDR3: TGTGCCTGGAGTGTAGGAACAGGTCCTAACTATGGCTACACCTTC.

V usage is TRBV30 and J usage is TRBJ2-7, with a possible D match to TRBD1 (6 bases). The CDR3 runs 14 residues. The germline gives CDR1 GTSNPN, CDR2 SVGIG (reference sequence). Trimming pared 0 bases from V and 2 bases from J, leaving 11 bases between. The CDR3 region has the DNA TGTGCCTGGAGTGTACATGGGGGCCCCTACGAGCAGTACTTC. Translated, it gives CAWSVHGGPYEQYF.

This chain connects TRBV28 to TRBJ2-7, with 9 bases fitting TRBD2. Germline V gene sequence: CDR1 MDHEN, CDR2 SYDVKM. The length of the CDR3 is 18 residues. V shed 3 bases, J shed 0 bases, and the junction held 12 bases outside the gene matches. The CDR3 DNA follows: TGTGCCAGCAGTTTTGGGGTAGCGGGGGCCTCCAGCTCCTACGAGCAGTACTTC. The encoded protein is CASSFGVAGASSSYEQYF.

The V gene is TRBV15, the J gene TRBJ1-5, with D unclear. The V gene's germline CDR1 is LNHNV and CDR2 YYDKDF (reference sequence). The CDR3 length is 14 residues. V lost 3 bases, J lost 1 base, and 7 bases lay in between. The CDR3 nucleotides are TGTGCCACCAGCAGTCGACGGAGCAATCAGCCCCAGCATTTT. It translates to CATSSRRSNQPQHF.

This chain connects TRBV9 to TRBJ2-3; D gene unclear. Germline values: CDR1 SGDLS, CDR2 YYNGEE. Between the trimmed V and J ends, which lost 2 bases and 4 bases, there was a span of 11 bases. CDR3 size: 14 residues. The CDR3 nucleotides are TGTGCCAGCAGCGTGGCTGGCCGGCCAGATACGCAGTATTTT. It specifies CASSVAGRPDTQYF.

V and J are TRBV30 and TRBJ2-7; 8 bases line up with TRBD1. Trimming took 3 bases from V and 3 from J; bases not matched to a gene: 4. Germline V lookup: CDR1 GTSNPN, CDR2 SVGIG (reference sequence). The CDR3 runs 13 residues. The CDR3, as DNA: TGTGCCTGGAGGGCAGGGGGCGGCTACGAGCAGTACTTC. This codes for CAWRAGGGYEQYF.

CDR3 nucleotides: TGCAGCGTCCACACCGGGACATTGAACACTGAAGCTTTCTTT. It encodes CSVHTGTLNTEAFF. This chain joins TRBV29-1 and TRBJ1-1, with D maybe TRBD1 (6 bases). The V and J ends lost 6 bases and 0 bases respectively, with 14 bases between them. This CDR3 spans 14 amino acids. Germline CDR1 and CDR2: SQVTM and ANQGSEA.

Notes on this clone: Other DNA sequences in this sample translate to the same CDR3. The rearrangement joins TRBV6-5 to TRBJ1-1; D is unclear. Between the trimmed V and J ends, which lost 0 bases and 7 bases, there was a span of 9 bases. The germline gives CDR1 MNHEY, CDR2 SVGAGI. CDR3 length equals 13 residues. CDR3 DNA: TGTGCCAGCAGTTACTCAGGGAGAAGTGAAGCTTTCTTT. Translation: CASSYSGRSEAFF.

This chain joins TRBV19 and TRBJ2-3; 12 nucleotides agree with TRBD2. Germline V gives CDR1 LNHDA, CDR2 SQIVND (reference sequence). CDR3 length: 13 amino acids. V lost 5 bases and J lost 6; bases outside the gene matches: 0. The CDR3, as DNA: TGTGCCAGTAGTGGACTAGCGGGGGATACGCAGTATTTT. Protein product: CASSGLAGDTQYF.